A selection of T cell receptor beta chains follows, all from one sample in a study of identifying expanded T cells in peripheral blood. Profiled with immunoSEQ multiplex PCR; TCRdb holds only in-frame clones, not every one. The sample consists of around 80,000 clones, 75% to 90% of them appearing once. The sample consisted of blood. The receptor set was obtained from a person between 18 and 70 years old in good health. The CDR3 runs from the conserved cysteine through the conserved F or W. A D gene is named only where the DNA matches it firmly. Clone size is shown for a subset of rows, as once, few, many or a class of expanded clone.

d_gene: .; j_gene: TRBJ2-3; abundance: .; v_gene: TRBV10-1; CDR3aa: CASSAPCTDTQYF; CDR3nt: TGCGCCAGCAGTGCTCCCTGCACAGATACGCAGTATTTT
d_gene: .; j_gene: TRBJ2-7; abundance: .; v_gene: TRBV6-6; CDR3aa: CASSTSNYEQYF; CDR3nt: TGTGCCAGCAGCACCTCAAACTACGAGCAGTACTTC
d_gene: TRBD2; j_gene: TRBJ2-1; abundance: .; v_gene: TRBV7-8; CDR3aa: CASSLGTSSYNEQFF; CDR3nt: TGTGCCAGCAGCTTAGGGACTAGCTCCTACAATGAGCAGTTCTTC
d_gene: .; j_gene: TRBJ1-3; abundance: .; v_gene: TRBV7-2; CDR3aa: CASSSPGLSGNTIYF; CDR3nt: TGTGCCAGCAGCTCCCCGGGGTTATCTGGAAACACCATATATTTT
d_gene: .; j_gene: TRBJ1-4; abundance: .; v_gene: TRBV19; CDR3aa: CASSNMGDGNEKLFF; CDR3nt: TGTGCCAGTAGCAATATGGGGGATGGGAATGAAAAACTGTTTTTT
d_gene: .; j_gene: TRBJ1-2; abundance: once; v_gene: TRBV19; CDR3aa: CASSIRGTGYTF; CDR3nt: TGTGCCAGTAGTATTCGGGGGACCGGCTACACCTTC
d_gene: .; j_gene: TRBJ2-2; abundance: .; v_gene: TRBV7-8; CDR3aa: CASAGRDGLTLTGELFF; CDR3nt: TGTGCCAGCGCTGGCAGGGACGGGTTGACTTTGACCGGGGAGCTGTTTTTT
d_gene: TRBD2; j_gene: TRBJ2-4; abundance: once; v_gene: TRBV6-5; CDR3aa: CASSASRGGPRIQYF; CDR3nt: TGTGCCAGCAGTGCCTCCCGGGGGGGGCCTCGCATTCAGTACTTC
d_gene: TRBD2; j_gene: TRBJ2-5; abundance: .; v_gene: TRBV2; CDR3aa: CASRRTSQETQYF; CDR3nt: TGTGCCAGCAGACGGACTAGCCAAGAGACCCAGTACTTC
d_gene: TRBD1; j_gene: TRBJ2-2; abundance: .; v_gene: TRBV27; CDR3aa: CASSPHTGTVPGELFF; CDR3nt: TGTGCCAGCAGCCCCCATACCGGGACAGTCCCCGGGGAGCTGTTTTTT